This paragraph covers one T cell receptor (beta chain) sequence. Its antigen remains unknown. This specimen belongs to a study of cytomegalovirus exposure and HLA in healthy donors. General observations from the study: Segments of the TCR beta V type were, in most cases, productive about 90% or about 30% of the time in an earlier analysis. Listed as cytomegalovirus-associated were over 150 TCR beta chains. As a later analysis showed, a missense DCLRE1C variant was linked to trimming of TCR beta V- and J-genes.

Amplification used 60 Vbeta primers and 13 Jbeta primers. The method was immunoSEQ multiplex PCR; TCRdb's version includes in-frame clones alone and lacks a portion of them. The table shows over 100,000 clones, with around 73% occurring only once. This TCR came from a female donor in good health and CMV-seronegative. Source material: PBMCs.

As DNA, the CDR3 is TGTGCCAGCAGCCTTATGGACAGAGAACAGCCCCAGCATTTT. This sequence encodes CASSLMDREQPQHF. J is TRBJ1-5 and V is TRBV4-2; the D gene is possibly TRBD1 (6 bases). The CDR3 is made up of 14 amino acids. Germline V gives CDR1 LGHNA, CDR2 YNFKEQ. Trimming shortened V by 4 bases and J by 7 bases, and 14 bases separated the two germline ends.